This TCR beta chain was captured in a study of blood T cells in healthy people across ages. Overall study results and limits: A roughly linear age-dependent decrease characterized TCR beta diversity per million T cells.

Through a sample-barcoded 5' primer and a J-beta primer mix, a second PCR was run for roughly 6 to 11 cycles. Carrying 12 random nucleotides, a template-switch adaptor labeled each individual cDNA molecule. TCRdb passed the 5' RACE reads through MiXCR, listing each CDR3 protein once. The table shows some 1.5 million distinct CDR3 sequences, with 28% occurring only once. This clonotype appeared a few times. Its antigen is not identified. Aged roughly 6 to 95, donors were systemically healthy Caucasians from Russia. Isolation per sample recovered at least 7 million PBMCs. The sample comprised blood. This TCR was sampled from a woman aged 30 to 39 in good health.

CDR3 bases: TGTGCCAGCAGCTTAGTTGGCGGGAGGCTGGACAATGAGCAGTTCTTC. Protein product: CASSLVGGRLDNEQFF. This chain joins TRBV7-2 and TRBJ2-1; 8 nucleotides align to TRBD2. The germline V gene has CDR1 SGHTA and CDR2 FQGNSA. The CDR3 has 16 residues. V shed 1 base, J shed 5 bases, and the junction held 7 bases outside the gene matches.